This T cell receptor beta chain comes out of a study of shared clonotypes between healthy human individuals (dated by TCRdb to 2018 to 2021). At the level of the whole study: A few men and a couple of women, aged 18 to 49 years, made up the cohort. For each donor, CD4 naive and CD4 memory were each run on three plates, CD8 naive on two plates, and CD8 memory on one plate. To estimate repertoire size and how much clonotype sharing occurs between individuals, the study deeply sequenced the blood TCR repertoires of about five healthy adults. Different laboratories and diverse techniques were used to prepare libraries and sequence TCR repertoires, to increase sequencing depth and limit assay-specific biases. Each donor's leukapheresis produced roughly between roughly 0.85 and 9.5 billion PBMCs.

Points the paper makes about the study in general: Even with the large sequencing depth, rarefaction of the sorted-subset datasets indicated that sequencing was incomplete. Because the study included only a small number of donors, the genetic and exposure-history diversity represented was limited. Estimated clonotype richness was generally larger for naive than for memory subsets. Sampling was limited to blood, and TCR repertoires in tissue likely differ from TCR repertoires in blood. Across several donors, approximately 4.9% of naive CD4, around 3.3% of naive CD8, under 2.5% of memory CD4, and 0.3% to 0.45% of memory CD8 clonotypes were shared. Pairwise subsampling indicated that sequencing depth was expected to affect the degree of clonotype sharing among donors. Compared with non-shared clonotypes, clonotypes shared by all four sorted-subset donors had higher generation probabilities.

Note on this clone: This receptor's antigen is unknown. Base qualities were left out, and no much larger clone turns up one base away.

Using the deep immunoSEQ assay, TCR CDR3 regions were amplified from genomic DNA by multiplex PCR. For each cell subset, the extracted genomic DNA was distributed evenly across all wells of several immunoSEQ 96-well plates, and each plate served as one replicate. For sorted subsets, roughly 200 ng of genomic DNA, equivalent to around 29,000 T cell genomes, went into each replicate PCR. The purified libraries were quantified using a Qubit 3.0 fluorometer, sized with a Bioanalyzer 2100, and then quantified again using the KAPA Library Quantification kit. Every immunoSEQ 96-well plate was sequenced on a separate single-read 150-cycle Illumina NextSeq 550 flow cell. Per the source publication's procedure: Because the immunoSEQ output held only junctional sequences and lacked quality scores, the filtering could not match the filtering applied to full-length reads. Sequences were annotated with PyIR, a Python wrapper for IgBLAST v1.9, using IMGT germline references to assign V/J genes and CDR3. Reads with weak V/J assignments (E-value above 1e-6), missing CDR3, stop codons, out-of-frame junctions, or ambiguous translated residues were removed. V3J clonotypes were defined as sequences sharing an identical inferred V gene, J gene, and CDR3 amino acid sequence. Percentage overlap between repertoires was calculated by dividing the number of shared unique clonotypes by the size of the smaller repertoire. Three approaches were used to assess repertoire richness: RTK rarefaction, the Chao1 estimator, and Recon v2.1 estimates of unobserved clonotypes. For all TCRbeta clonotypes obtained by the gDNA method from a few donors, generation probabilities were computed with OLGA. The table comes from immuneACCESS by way of TCRdb, which keeps in-frame sequences with V and J called. Part of the clones is missing from these tables; in studies checked, under half for an unresolved V gene and the rest for unknown reasons. D and trimming were read from the DNA, whereas the V and J calls and clone size are those reported in that table. Counted in this sample were some 300,000 clones; more than 60% of them appeared once. The ten largest make up roughly a tenth of the sample.

Donors were healthy HIV-negative adults with no recently reported acute infections or vaccinations. Every donor was a Caucasian adult living in Nashville, Tennessee, USA. CD4+ T cells were enriched by magnetic negative selection, after which naive cells were positively selected on CD45RA and the negative fraction was taken as the memory subset. Blood was obtained by leukapheresis, after which PBMCs were separated by Ficoll-Histopaque density gradient centrifugation and cryopreserved in liquid nitrogen vapor phase. Purity and quantity of every magnetically sorted T cell population were checked by analytical flow cytometry. Each sorted fraction had its genomic DNA isolated and then quantified by UV absorbance on a Nanodrop 2000c. What was sequenced was memory CD4+ T cells sorted from blood. The sample's cell subset or site, from its label and the paper: CD45RA-negative fraction. This TCR came from a man between 25 and 39 years old in good health.

The CDR3: CAITEGLNQPQHF. The bases read TGTGCCATCACGGAAGGGCTCAATCAGCCCCAGCATTTT. This chain is built from TRBV10-3 and TRBJ1-5; the D gene cannot be named for sure. The CDR1 and CDR2 encoded by the germline V gene are ENHRY and SYGVKD. The CDR3 goes from the cysteine to the phenylalanine over 13 residues. Of the read, only the CDR3 DNA is kept; its 39 bases are in frame from base 1. Relative to germline, V is 7 bases shorter and J is 3 bases shorter, with 10 bases between their ends.